This entry lists 6 T cell receptor beta chains sequenced from one sample in a study of blood T cells in healthy people across ages. Using a J-beta primer mix together with a sample-barcoded 5' primer, a second PCR was run for roughly 6 to 12 cycles. MiXCR was run by TCRdb on the 5' RACE reads, yielding one entry per CDR3 protein. The data show 920,000 or so distinct CDR3 sequences, less than 50% seen once. Sequencing was done on a sample of blood. The receptors were sampled from a woman aged 55 to 70 in good health.

This clonotype was recorded a few times. As DNA, the CDR3 is TGTGCCAGCCTGCGGGAACAGCAGTTCTTC. Its protein is CASLREQQFF. The rearrangement links TRBV6-1 to TRBJ2-1, with a possible D match to TRBD2 (6 bases). The germline CDR1 and CDR2 sequences are MNHNS and SASEGT. The CDR3 contains 10 residues. Trimming cost V 8 bases and J 11 bases, with 10 bases left between them.

This clonotype was detected many times. The chain is built from TRBV4-2 and TRBJ2-7; tentatively, D is TRBD2 (6 bases). This CDR3 contains 17 residues. Trimming pared 0 bases from V and 1 base from J, leaving 16 bases between. Germline V CDR1 and CDR2: LGHNA, YNFKEQ. The CDR3 DNA reads as TGTGCCAGCAGCCAAGAGGAGGTTAGCGGACCGTCCTACGAGCAGTACTTC. Amino acids: CASSQEEVSGPSYEQYF.

The chain links TRBV20-1 to TRBJ2-1, with 8 bases identical to TRBD2. The trim removed 3 bases at V and 9 bases at J, leaving 13 bases unmatched. Germline V lookup: CDR1 DFQATT, CDR2 SNEGSKA (reference sequence). The CDR3 extends over 15 amino acids. CDR3 loop: CSASPPRLARSEQFF. The CDR3 DNA follows: TGCAGTGCTAGTCCTCCTCGACTAGCGCGGAGTGAGCAGTTCTTC.

This clonotype was observed a few times. V usage is TRBV7-9 and J usage is TRBJ2-1, with 8 bases fitting TRBD2. The CDR3 extends over 16 amino acids. The V gene end was trimmed by 4 bases and the J gene end by 8 bases; junction bases not matched to a gene: 13. CDR1 SEHNR and CDR2 FQNEAQ come from the germline V gene (reference sequence). The CDR3 sequence is CASSSRGVSGADEQFF. The CDR3 region has the DNA TGTGCCAGCAGCTCCCGCGGGGTTAGCGGGGCGGATGAGCAGTTCTTC.

This chain uses TRBV24-1 with TRBJ2-4; no clear D gene. The assigned J gene may be wrong: the sequence end matches TRBJ2-7 better. The CDR3 sequence is 12 residues long. Germline-derived CDR1 and CDR2 are KGHDR and SFDVKD. The CDR3 protein is CATKVDHYEQYF. CDR3 coding DNA: TGTGCCACCAAAGTGGACCACTACGAGCAGTACTTC.

In this sample, this clonotype turned up once. The gene calls are TRBV5-5 and TRBJ1-4; possible D gene TRBD1, 5 bases. V lost 0 bases and J 3 bases, leaving 12 bases between the germline ends. CDR1 is SGHKS and CDR2 is YYEKEE in the germline V gene (reference sequence). The CDR3 sequence is 16 residues long. CDR3 protein: CASSLAPTASNEKLFF. DNA of the CDR3: TGTGCCAGCAGCTTGGCTCCGACAGCCTCTAATGAAAAACTGTTTTTT. The variable domain in full, completed from reference TRBV5-5 and TRBJ1-4, reads DAGVTQSPTHLIKTRGQQVTLRCSPISGHKSVSWYQQVLGQGPQFIFQYYEKEERGRGNFPDRFSARQFPNYSSELNVNALLLGDSALYLCASSLAPTASNEKLFFGSGTQLSVL.